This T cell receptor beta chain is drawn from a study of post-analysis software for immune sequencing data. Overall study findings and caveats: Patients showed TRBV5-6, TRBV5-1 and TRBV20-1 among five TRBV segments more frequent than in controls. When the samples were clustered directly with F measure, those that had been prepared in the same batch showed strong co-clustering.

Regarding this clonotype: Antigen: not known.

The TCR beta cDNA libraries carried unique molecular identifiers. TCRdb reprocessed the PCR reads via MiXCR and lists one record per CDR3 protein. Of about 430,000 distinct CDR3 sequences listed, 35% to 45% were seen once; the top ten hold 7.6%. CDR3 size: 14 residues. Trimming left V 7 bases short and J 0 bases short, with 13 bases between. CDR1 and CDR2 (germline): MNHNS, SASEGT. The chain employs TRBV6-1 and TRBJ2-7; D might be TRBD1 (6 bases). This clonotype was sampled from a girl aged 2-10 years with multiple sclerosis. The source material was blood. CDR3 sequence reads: CASNRDRYSYEQYF. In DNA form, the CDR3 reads TGTGCCAGCAACCGCGACAGGTACTCCTACGAGCAGTACTTC.